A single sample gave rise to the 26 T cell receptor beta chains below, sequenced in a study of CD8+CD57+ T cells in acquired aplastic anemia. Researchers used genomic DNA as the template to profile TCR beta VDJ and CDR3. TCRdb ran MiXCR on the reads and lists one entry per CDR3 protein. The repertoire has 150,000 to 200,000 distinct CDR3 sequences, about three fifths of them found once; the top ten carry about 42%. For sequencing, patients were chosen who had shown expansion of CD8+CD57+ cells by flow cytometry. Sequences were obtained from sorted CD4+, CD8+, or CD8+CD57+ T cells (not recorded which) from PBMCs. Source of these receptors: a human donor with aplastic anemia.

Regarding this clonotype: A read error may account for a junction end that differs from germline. The DNA of the CDR3 is TGTGCTAGCAGCTTAGGGACAGGGGCCGGTAATTCACCCCTCCACTTT. Protein sequence: CASSLGTGAGNSPLHF. The J gene is TRBJ1-6, the V gene TRBV7-7; 10 positions match TRBD1. This CDR3 contains 16 residues. The germline V gene encodes CDR1 SSHAT and CDR2 FNYEAQ (reference sequence).

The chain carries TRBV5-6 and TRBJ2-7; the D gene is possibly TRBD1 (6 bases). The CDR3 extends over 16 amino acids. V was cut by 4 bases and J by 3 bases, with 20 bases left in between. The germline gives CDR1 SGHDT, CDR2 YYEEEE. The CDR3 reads CASSPGSSRGYYEQYF. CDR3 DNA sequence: TGTGCCAGCAGCCCGGGATCGTCGAGGGGGTACTACGAGCAGTACTTC.

The CDR3 DNA is TGTGCCAGCTCCATGACAGGGGTCGGCGGCTACACCTTC. This gives the protein CASSMTGVGGYTF. V and J are TRBV7-3 and TRBJ1-2, with 8 bases lining up with TRBD1. Germline CDR1 is SGHTA and CDR2 is FQGTGA. J gave up 8 bases and V 8 bases, and 10 bases lay outside the gene matches. This CDR3 is built from 13 residues.

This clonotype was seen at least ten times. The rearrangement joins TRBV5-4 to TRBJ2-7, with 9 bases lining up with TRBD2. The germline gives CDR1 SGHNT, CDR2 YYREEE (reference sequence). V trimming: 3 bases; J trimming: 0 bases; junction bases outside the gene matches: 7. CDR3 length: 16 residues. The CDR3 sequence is CASSSSGSGGSYEQYF. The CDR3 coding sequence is TGTGCCAGCAGCTCCTCGGGTAGCGGGGGCTCCTACGAGCAGTACTTC.

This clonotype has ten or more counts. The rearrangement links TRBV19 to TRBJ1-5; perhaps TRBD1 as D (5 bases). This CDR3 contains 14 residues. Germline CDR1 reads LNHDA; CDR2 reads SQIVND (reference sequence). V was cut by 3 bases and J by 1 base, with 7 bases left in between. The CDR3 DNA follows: TGTGCCAGTAGTATTCAGGGAAGCAATCAGCCCCAGCATTTT. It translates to CASSIQGSNQPQHF. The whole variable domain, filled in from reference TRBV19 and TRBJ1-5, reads DGGITQSPKYLFRKEGQNVTLSCEQNLNHDAMYWYRQDPGQGLRLIYYSQIVNDFQKGDIAEGYSVSREKKESFPLTVTSAQKNPTAFYLCASSIQGSNQPQHFGDGTRLSIL.

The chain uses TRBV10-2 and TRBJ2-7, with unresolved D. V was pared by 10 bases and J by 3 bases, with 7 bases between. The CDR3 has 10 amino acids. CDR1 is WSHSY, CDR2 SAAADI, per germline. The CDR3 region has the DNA TGCGCCACCGGAAACTACGAGCAGTACTTC. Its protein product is CATGNYEQYF.

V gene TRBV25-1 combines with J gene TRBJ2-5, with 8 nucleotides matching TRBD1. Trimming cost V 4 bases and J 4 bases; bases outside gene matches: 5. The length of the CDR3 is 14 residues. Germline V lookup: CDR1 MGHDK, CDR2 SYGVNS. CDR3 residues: CASSAGQGRETQYF. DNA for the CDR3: TGTGCCAGCAGTGCAGGACAGGGTCGAGAGACCCAGTACTTC. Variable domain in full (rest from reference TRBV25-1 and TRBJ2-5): EADIYQTPRYLVIGTGKKITLECSQTMGHDKMYWYQQDPGMELHLIHYSYGVNSTEKGDLSSESTVSRIRTEHFPLTLESARPSHTSQYLCASSAGQGRETQYFGPGTRLLVL.

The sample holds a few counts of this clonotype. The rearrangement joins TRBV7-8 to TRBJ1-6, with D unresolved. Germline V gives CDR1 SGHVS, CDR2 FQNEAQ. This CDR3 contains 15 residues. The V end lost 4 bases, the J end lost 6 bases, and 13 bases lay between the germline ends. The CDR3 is CASSSQRGPNSPLHF. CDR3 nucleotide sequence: TGTGCCAGCAGCTCGCAACGTGGACCTAATTCACCCCTCCACTTT.

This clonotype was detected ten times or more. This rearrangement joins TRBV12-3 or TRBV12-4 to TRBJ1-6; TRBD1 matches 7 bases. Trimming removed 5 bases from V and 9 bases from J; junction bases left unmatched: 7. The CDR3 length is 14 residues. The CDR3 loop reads CASSPDREVSPLHF. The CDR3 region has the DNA TGTGCCAGCAGTCCTGACAGGGAAGTTTCACCCCTCCACTTT.

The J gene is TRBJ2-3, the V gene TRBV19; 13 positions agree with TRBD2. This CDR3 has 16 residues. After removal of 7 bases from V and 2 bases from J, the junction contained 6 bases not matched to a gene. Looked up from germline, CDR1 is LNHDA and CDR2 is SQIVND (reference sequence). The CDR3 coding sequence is TGTGCCAGTACCGGGACTAGCGGGGCTTTCACAGATACGCAGTATTTT. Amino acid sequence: CASTGTSGAFTDTQYF.

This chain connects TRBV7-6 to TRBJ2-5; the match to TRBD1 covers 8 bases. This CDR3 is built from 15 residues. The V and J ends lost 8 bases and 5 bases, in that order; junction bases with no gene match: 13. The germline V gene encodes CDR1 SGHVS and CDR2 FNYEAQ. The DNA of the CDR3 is TGTGCCAGCGGGGAGACAGGGGAGTTTCGGGAGACCCAGTACTTC. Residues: CASGETGEFRETQYF.

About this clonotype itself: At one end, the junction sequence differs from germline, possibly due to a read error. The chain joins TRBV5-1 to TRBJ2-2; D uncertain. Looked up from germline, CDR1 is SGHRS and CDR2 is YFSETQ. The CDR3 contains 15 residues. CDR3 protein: CASSLPRPNTGELFF. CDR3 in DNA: TGTGCCAGCAGCTTGCCCAGACCGAACACCGGGGAGCTGTTTTTT.

In DNA, the CDR3 is TGTGCCAGCAGCGTAGGTATAGGACAGGGGAGAGAGACCCAGTACTTC. Translated, it gives CASSVGIGQGRETQYF. J is TRBJ2-5 and V is TRBV9; 9 nucleotides line up with TRBD1. The CDR3 contains 16 residues. Trimming cost V 0 bases and J 4 bases; bases outside gene matches: 7. Germline loops: CDR1 SGDLS, CDR2 YYNGEE.

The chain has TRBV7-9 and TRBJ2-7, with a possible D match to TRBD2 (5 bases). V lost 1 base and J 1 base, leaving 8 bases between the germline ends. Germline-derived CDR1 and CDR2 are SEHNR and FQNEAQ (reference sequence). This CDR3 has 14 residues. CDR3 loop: CASSLERGSYEQYF. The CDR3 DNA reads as TGTGCCAGCAGCTTAGAACGGGGATCCTACGAGCAGTACTTC.

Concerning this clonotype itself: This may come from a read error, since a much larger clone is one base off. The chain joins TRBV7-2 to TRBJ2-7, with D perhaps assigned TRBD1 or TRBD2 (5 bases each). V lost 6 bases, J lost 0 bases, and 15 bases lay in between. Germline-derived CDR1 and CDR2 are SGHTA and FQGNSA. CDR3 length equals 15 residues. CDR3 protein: CASSFGAGASYEQYF. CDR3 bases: TGTGCCAGCAGTTTCGGGGCAGGAGCCTCCTACGAGCAGTACTTC.

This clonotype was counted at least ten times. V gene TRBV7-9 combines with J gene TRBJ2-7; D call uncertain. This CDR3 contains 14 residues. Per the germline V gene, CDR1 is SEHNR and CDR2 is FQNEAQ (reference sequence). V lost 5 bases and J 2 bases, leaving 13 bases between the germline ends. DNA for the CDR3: TGTGCCAGCAGCCCACCCCAGTCCCCCTACGAGCAGTACTTC. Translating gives CASSPPQSPYEQYF.

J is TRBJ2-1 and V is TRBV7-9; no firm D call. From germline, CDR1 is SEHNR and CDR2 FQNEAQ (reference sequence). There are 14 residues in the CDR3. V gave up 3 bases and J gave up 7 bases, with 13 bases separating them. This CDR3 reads CASSFGPIGNEQFF. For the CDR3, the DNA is TGTGCCAGCAGCTTCGGACCTATCGGGAATGAGCAGTTCTTC.

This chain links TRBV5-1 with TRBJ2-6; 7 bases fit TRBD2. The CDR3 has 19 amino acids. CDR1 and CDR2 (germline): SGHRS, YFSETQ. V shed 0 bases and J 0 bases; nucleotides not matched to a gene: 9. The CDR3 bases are TGCGCCAGCAGCTTGGGGCGGCTTGGGAGGGACTCTGGGGCCAACGTCCTGACTTTC. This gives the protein CASSLGRLGRDSGANVLTF.

Here the CDR3 reads CATKTDQGRPSTDTQYF. The DNA for the CDR3 is TGTGCCACCAAGACCGATCAGGGGCGTCCTAGCACAGATACGCAGTATTTT. This sequence joins TRBV15 and TRBJ2-3, with D possibly being TRBD1 (6 bases). CDR3 length equals 17 residues. V lost 7 bases and J lost 0, with 20 bases in between. Germline V lookup: CDR1 LNHNV, CDR2 YYDKDF (reference sequence).

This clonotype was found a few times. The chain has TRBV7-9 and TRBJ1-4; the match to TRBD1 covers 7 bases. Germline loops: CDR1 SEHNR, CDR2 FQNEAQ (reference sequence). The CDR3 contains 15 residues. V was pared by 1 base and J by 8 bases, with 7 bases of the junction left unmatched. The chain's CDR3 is CASSLVSGGGEKLFF. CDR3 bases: TGTGCCAGCAGCTTAGTGTCAGGGGGTGGAGAAAAACTGTTTTTT.

The chain's CDR3 is CATSGTGLNSPLHF. The CDR3 nucleotides read TGTGCCACCAGTGGGACAGGACTTAATTCACCCCTCCACTTT. J is TRBJ1-6 and V is TRBV15; 8 bases line up with TRBD1. CDR1 and CDR2 (germline): LNHNV, YYDKDF (reference sequence). This CDR3 is 14 amino acids long. With V trimmed by 6 bases and J by 6 bases, 4 bases remained unmatched.

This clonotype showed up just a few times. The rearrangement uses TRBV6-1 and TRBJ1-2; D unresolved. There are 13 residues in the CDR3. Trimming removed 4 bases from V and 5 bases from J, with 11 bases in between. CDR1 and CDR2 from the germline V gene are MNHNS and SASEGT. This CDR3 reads CASSGYEKYGYTF. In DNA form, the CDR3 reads TGTGCCAGCAGTGGGTACGAGAAGTATGGCTACACCTTC.

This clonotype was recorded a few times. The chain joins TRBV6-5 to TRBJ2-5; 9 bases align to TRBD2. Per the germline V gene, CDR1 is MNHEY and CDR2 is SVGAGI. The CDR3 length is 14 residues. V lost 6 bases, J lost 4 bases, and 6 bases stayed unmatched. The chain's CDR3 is CASRALAGRETQYF. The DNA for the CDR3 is TGTGCCAGCAGGGCCCTAGCGGGGCGAGAGACCCAGTACTTC.

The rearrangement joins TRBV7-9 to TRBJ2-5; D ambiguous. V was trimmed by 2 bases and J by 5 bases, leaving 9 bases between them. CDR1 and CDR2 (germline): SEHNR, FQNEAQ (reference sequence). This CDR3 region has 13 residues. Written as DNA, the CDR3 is TGTGCCAGCAGCTTACACCGTGGGGAGACCCAGTACTTC. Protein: CASSLHRGETQYF.

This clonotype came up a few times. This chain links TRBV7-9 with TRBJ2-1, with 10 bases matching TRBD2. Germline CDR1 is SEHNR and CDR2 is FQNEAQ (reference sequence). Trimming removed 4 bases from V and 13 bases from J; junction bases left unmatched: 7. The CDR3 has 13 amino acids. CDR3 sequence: CASSSQAGGRQFF. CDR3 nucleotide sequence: TGTGCCAGCAGCTCCCAAGCGGGAGGGCGACAGTTCTTC. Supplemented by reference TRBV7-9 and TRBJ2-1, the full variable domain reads DTGVSQNPRHKITKRGQNVTFRCDPISEHNRLYWYRQTLGQGPEFLTYFQNEAQLEKSRLLSDRFSAERPKGSFSTLEIQRTEQGDSAMYLCASSSQAGGRQFFGPGTRLTVL.

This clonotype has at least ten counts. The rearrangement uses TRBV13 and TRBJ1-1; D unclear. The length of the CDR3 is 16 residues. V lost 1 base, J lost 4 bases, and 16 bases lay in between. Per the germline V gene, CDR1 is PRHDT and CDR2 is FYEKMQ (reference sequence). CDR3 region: CASSLVSGSWGTEAFF. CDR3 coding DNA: TGTGCCAGCAGCTTAGTCTCCGGATCCTGGGGCACTGAAGCTTTCTTT.